These 16 T cell receptor beta chains share one sample of origin, sequenced in a study of PD-1 blockade in classical Hodgkin lymphoma. All patients experienced relapse after autologous stem cell transplantation, and brentuximab vedotin exposure was variable. The study purified CD4+ T cells from thawed PBMCs using magnetic negative selection. Clones were read by immunoSEQ multiplex PCR, and TCRdb kept only the in-frame ones, dropping some. The table has 10,000 to 15,000 clones, approximately 80% seen once. The specimen comprised CD4+ T cells from blood, sampled at baseline. The receptors were gathered from a human donor with classical Hodgkin lymphoma.

This chain links TRBV9 with TRBJ1-1; 10 bases line up with TRBD1. Per the germline V gene, CDR1 is SGDLS and CDR2 is YYNGEE. J gave up 1 base and V 5 bases, and 5 bases lay outside the gene matches. This CDR3 spans 15 amino acids. The CDR3 DNA follows: TGTGCCAGCAGTCTCTGGGACAGGGGGAACACTGAAGCTTTCTTT. Its protein product is CASSLWDRGNTEAFF.

The chain couples TRBV6-5 to TRBJ2-7; D remains ambiguous. This CDR3 is built from 16 residues. Trimming stripped 0 bases from V and 0 bases from J, with 12 bases between. CDR1 and CDR2 from the germline V gene are MNHEY and SVGAGI. This chain's CDR3 is CASSYSRLLSSYEQYF. The CDR3, as DNA: TGTGCCAGCAGTTACTCTCGGCTACTCAGCTCCTACGAGCAGTACTTC.

The chain links TRBV2 to TRBJ1-1; TRBD1 is a possible D gene (5 bases). Germline values: CDR1 SNHLY, CDR2 FYNNEI. The CDR3 contains 13 residues. Trimming took 8 bases from V and 5 from J, leaving 15 bases between them. The CDR3 protein is CASAPGGWTEAFF. CDR3 in DNA: TGTGCCAGCGCCCCCGGGGGATGGACTGAAGCTTTCTTT.

This clone has a single count. V and J are TRBV5-4 and TRBJ1-1; TRBD1 might be the D (6 bases). Germline V gives CDR1 SGHNT, CDR2 YYREEE (reference sequence). V was pared by 4 bases and J by 3 bases, with 16 bases between. The CDR3 runs to 15 residues. DNA for the CDR3: TGTGCCAGCAGCCGGAGCACAGGGAGACACACTGAAGCTTTCTTT. Translating gives CASSRSTGRHTEAFF.

The rearrangement joins TRBV7-2 to TRBJ2-7; D is possibly TRBD2 (6 bases). Germline CDR1 is SGHTA and CDR2 is FQGNSA. The CDR3 covers 17 residues. Trimming removed 1 base from V and 0 bases from J, with 16 bases in between. This CDR3 is CASSLEMGTGSSYEQYF. The CDR3 nucleotides read TGTGCCAGCAGCTTAGAGATGGGGACTGGCAGCTCCTACGAGCAGTACTTC.

This rearrangement joins TRBV27 to TRBJ2-1, with D perhaps being TRBD1 or TRBD2 (5 bases each). V was cut by 6 bases and J by 2 bases, with 14 bases left in between. Germline CDR1 MNHEY, CDR2 SMNVEV (reference sequence). The CDR3 spans 15 residues. The CDR3 DNA is TGTGCCAGCAGGGGACCCGGTCCAACCTACAATGAGCAGTTCTTC. It translates to CASRGPGPTYNEQFF.

The J gene is TRBJ2-2, the V gene TRBV18, with D unclear. CDR1 and CDR2 (germline): KGHSH, LQKENI. The V gene lost 3 bases and the J gene lost 0 bases, with 8 bases spanning the gap. The CDR3 length is 15 residues. In nucleotides, the CDR3 is TGTGCCAGCTCACCCAGGTTCCCGAACACCGGGGAGCTGTTTTTT. Protein: CASSPRFPNTGELFF.

The chain carries TRBV4-2 and TRBJ2-7, with 7 bases fitting TRBD1. Trimming removed 1 base from V and 2 bases from J; junction bases left unmatched: 5. Germline V lookup: CDR1 LGHNA, CDR2 YNFKEQ. The CDR3 extends over 15 amino acids. CDR3 amino acids: CASSQVQQGPYEQYF. CDR3 in DNA: TGTGCCAGCAGCCAAGTACAACAGGGGCCCTACGAGCAGTACTTC.

The rearrangement joins TRBV7-9 to TRBJ1-4; TRBD1 matches 7 bases. The CDR3 has 15 residues. Germline CDR1 reads SEHNR; CDR2 reads FQNEAQ (reference sequence). With V trimmed by 5 bases and J by 4 bases, 7 bases remained unmatched. The CDR3 region is CASSALGGSNEKLFF. In DNA form, the CDR3 reads TGTGCCAGCAGCGCCCTAGGGGGCAGTAATGAAAAACTGTTTTTT.

The V and J genes are TRBV21-1 and TRBJ2-2; no check of the table's D call, TRBD1, against the DNA was made. TRBV21-1 is noted as a pseudogene. The CDR3 has 15 amino acids. CDR3 amino acids: CASSKMGQPYGELFF. The DNA of the CDR3 is TGTGCCAGCAGCAAAATGGGACAGCCTTACGGGGAGCTGTTTTTT.

CDR3 in DNA: TGTGCCAGCAGATGGATTGGGGGTGCCTCTGGAAACACCATATATTTT. This translates into CASRWIGGASGNTIYF. The V call is TRBV7-2, the J call TRBJ1-3; possibly TRBD1 for D (5 bases). Per the germline V gene, CDR1 is SGHTA and CDR2 is FQGNSA. The CDR3 totals 16 residues. Trimming took 6 bases from V and 0 from J, leaving 15 bases between them.

CDR3 amino acids: CASSQDFPAGGSGGYTF. CDR3 nucleotide sequence: TGCGCCAGCAGCCAAGATTTTCCCGCGGGGGGGTCGGGTGGCTACACCTTC. The chain recombines TRBV4-1 with TRBJ1-2, with a possible D match to TRBD1 (5 bases). The CDR3 consists of 17 residues. The V end was cut by 0 bases, the J end by 7 bases, with 21 bases between. Germline V CDR1 and CDR2: MGHRA, YSYEKL.

This chain links TRBV7-9 with TRBJ2-3; TRBD2 matches at 11 bases. From germline, CDR1 is SEHNR and CDR2 FQNEAQ (reference sequence). The CDR3 length is 16 residues. With 4 bases clipped from V and 4 bases from J, the junction kept 7 bases outside the gene matches. The CDR3 is CASSSLRGLAADTQYF. CDR3 nucleotide sequence: TGTGCCAGCAGCTCGCTCCGGGGACTAGCGGCAGATACGCAGTATTTT.

The V and J genes are TRBV28 and TRBJ1-2; TRBD1 matches at 7 bases. The CDR3 extends over 13 amino acids. Germline CDR1 MDHEN, CDR2 SYDVKM. The V and J ends lost 3 bases and 2 bases, in that order; junction bases with no gene match: 0. As DNA, the CDR3 is TGTGCCAGCAGTTTGACAGGGAACTATGGCTACACCTTC. It translates to CASSLTGNYGYTF.

J is TRBJ2-1 and V is TRBV2; 7 bases are a match to TRBD2. V was pared by 4 bases and J by 0 bases, with 6 bases of the junction left unmatched. Germline-derived CDR1 and CDR2 are SNHLY and FYNNEI. The CDR3 contains 16 residues. CDR3 in amino acids: CASSVSGGFSYNEQFF. The CDR3 coding sequence is TGTGCCAGCAGTGTTTCGGGGGGATTCTCCTACAATGAGCAGTTCTTC.

The chain uses TRBV14 and TRBJ1-1; TRBD1 is a possible D gene (5 bases). The V gene lost 5 bases and the J gene lost 1 base, with 8 bases spanning the gap. This CDR3 has 13 amino acids. Germline-derived CDR1 and CDR2 are SGHDN and FVKESK. The CDR3 sequence is CASSVQGNTEAFF. The CDR3 DNA sequence: TGTGCCAGCAGCGTTCAGGGGAACACTGAAGCTTTCTTT.